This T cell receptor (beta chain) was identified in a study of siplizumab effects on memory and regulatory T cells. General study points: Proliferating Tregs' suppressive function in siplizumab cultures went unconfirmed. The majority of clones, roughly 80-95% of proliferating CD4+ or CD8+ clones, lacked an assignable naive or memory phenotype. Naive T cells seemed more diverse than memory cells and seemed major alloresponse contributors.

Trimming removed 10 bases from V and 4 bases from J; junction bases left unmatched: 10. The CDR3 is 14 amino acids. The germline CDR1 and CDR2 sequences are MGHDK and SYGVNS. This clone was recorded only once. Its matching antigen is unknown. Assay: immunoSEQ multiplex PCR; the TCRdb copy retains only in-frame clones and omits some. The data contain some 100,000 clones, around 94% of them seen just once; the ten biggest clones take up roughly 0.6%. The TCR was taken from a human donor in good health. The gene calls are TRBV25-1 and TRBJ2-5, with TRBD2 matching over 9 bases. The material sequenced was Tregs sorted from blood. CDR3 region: CAISRAGGGETQYF. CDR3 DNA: TGTGCCATTTCGAGGGCGGGAGGGGGAGAGACCCAGTACTTC.